This is a list of T cell receptor beta chains from one sample in a study of blood T cell repertoires in COVID-19. Sequencing used immunoSEQ multiplex PCR; TCRdb keeps in-frame clones, though not all of them. The top ten hold approximately 7% of the sample, which has tens of thousands of clones, around 83% seen once. The material sequenced was peripheral blood. The origin of the receptors is a man aged 25 to 45 with COVID-19, enrolled during active disease. Both conserved end residues are part of each CDR3. D genes are given only for firm matches. Expanded clones get a size class; other rows say once, few or many, or leave the size out.

>TRBV19|-|15|-|TRBJ1-5
TGTGCCAGTAGTGGGCAGGGCGGGGGAAATCAGCCCCAGCATTTT
CASSGQGGGNQPQHF
>TRBV7-2|TRBD1|14|-|TRBJ1-2
TGTGCCAGCAGCCCTGGACAGGGGAACTATGGCTACACCTTC
CASSPGQGNYGYTF
>TRBV27|-|15|-|TRBJ1-2
TGTGCCAGCAGTCCGCCGGGACGGGGGGTTTATGGCTACACCTTC
CASSPPGRGVYGYTF
>TRBV27|TRBD1|14|once|TRBJ2-5
TGTGCCAGCAGTCCCGGGACAGGCATAGAGACCCAGTACTTC
CASSPGTGIETQYF
>TRBV28|TRBD1|15|-|TRBJ1-1
TGTGCCAGCAGTACTGACAGGGAAAGGAACACTGAAGCTTTCTTT
CASSTDRERNTEAFF
>TRBV12-5|TRBD1|16|-|TRBJ1-5
TGTGCTAGTGGTTATCTCGACAGGGGTCTTCCTCAGCCCCAGCATTTT
CASGYLDRGLPQPQHF
>TRBV28|TRBD1|15|-|TRBJ1-1
TGTGCCAGCAGTCTCCCAGGGGGCTTTGGTGGTGAAGCTTTCTTT
CASSLPGGFGGEAFF
>TRBV6-1|-|15|-|TRBJ1-1
TGTGCCAGCAGTGAAATGGGCAGGGGATGGCCTGAAGCTTTCTTT
CASSEMGRGWPEAFF
>TRBV10-2|-|14|-|TRBJ1-1
TGCGCCAGCAGTGAGCGGCACGGGGACACTGAAGCTTTCTTT
CASSERHGDTEAFF
>TRBV7-6|-|15|-|TRBJ1-4
TGTGCCAGCAGCCCCGGCGCAGGGGTAGTTGAAAAACTGTTTTTT
CASSPGAGVVEKLFF
>TRBV7-2|-|15|-|TRBJ1-2
TGTGCCAGCAGCCCGGGGGGTGGGACAAGGTATGGCTACACCTTC
CASSPGGGTRYGYTF
>TRBV30|-|17|-|TRBJ2-6
TGTGCCTGGGCGACCCCCGGGAGCTACTCCGGGGCCAACGTCCTGACTTTC
CAWATPGSYSGANVLTF
>TRBV19|TRBD2|17|-|TRBJ2-1
TGTGCCAGTAGTATAAAAGCGGGAGTGGGCTCCTACAATGAGCAGTTCTTC
CASSIKAGVGSYNEQFF
>TRBV28|-|13|-|TRBJ1-2
TGTGCCAGCAGTTTAATAGGGGCTAACGGCTACACCTTC
CASSLIGANGYTF
>TRBV12-3/TRBV12-4|-|13|-|TRBJ1-2
TGTGCCAGCAGGGAGGACAGTGACTATGGCTACACCTTC
CASREDSDYGYTF
>TRBV19|-|15|-|TRBJ2-1
TGTGCCAGTAGTATTCATGAGGGAAGGACGAATGAGCAGTTCTTC
CASSIHEGRTNEQFF
>TRBV19|TRBD2|17|few|TRBJ2-7
TGTGCCAGTAGCCGGACTAGCGGGAGGATAAAGGCGGGCGAGCAGTACTTC
CASSRTSGRIKAGEQYF
>TRBV9|-|16|once|TRBJ2-1
TGTGCCAGCAGCGCCGGACTAGGGGGATTCTACAATGAGCAGTTCTTC
CASSAGLGGFYNEQFF
>TRBV6-2/TRBV6-3|-|14|-|TRBJ2-7
TGTGCCAGCAGTTACACGGGGAGATCCTACGAGCAGTACTTC
CASSYTGRSYEQYF
>TRBV18|TRBD1|14|-|TRBJ1-5
TGTGCCAGCTCACGGGACAGGGTAGATCAGCCCCAGCATTTT
CASSRDRVDQPQHF
>TRBV5-4|TRBD1|15|few|TRBJ1-2
TGTGCCAGCAGCTCCCGACAGGGTGCCAACTATGGCTACACCTTC
CASSSRQGANYGYTF
>TRBV6-6|-|12|once|TRBJ2-1
TGTGCCAGCAGTTACGGCGGCAATGAGCAGTTCTTC
CASSYGGNEQFF
>TRBV14|TRBD1|19|-|TRBJ1-1
TGTGCCAGCAGCCATAGGGGACAGCCACGCGGGCAGATAGACACTGAAGCTTTCTTT
CASSHRGQPRGQIDTEAFF
>TRBV5-1|TRBD2|16|-|TRBJ2-3
TGCGCCAGCAGCTTGTCGTCTAGCGGGAGTCCAGATACGCAGTATTTT
CASSLSSSGSPDTQYF
>TRBV28|TRBD2|12|-|TRBJ2-4
TGTGCCAGCAGTCTAGCGGGGAACATTCAGTACTTC
CASSLAGNIQYF
>TRBV18|TRBD1|15|-|TRBJ1-4
TGTGCCAGCTCACCTCAGGGGGGAACTAATGAAAAACTGTTTTTT
CASSPQGGTNEKLFF
>TRBV5-6|-|15|-|TRBJ1-1
TGTGCCAGCAGCGACACCGGTACCGGGGGCACTGAAGCTTTCTTT
CASSDTGTGGTEAFF